This T cell receptor (beta chain) was sequenced in a study of PD-1 blockade in classical Hodgkin lymphoma. The V end lost 5 bases, the J end lost 2 bases, and 9 bases lay between the germline ends. Germline V gene data show CDR1 as LNHNV and CDR2 as YYDKDF (reference sequence). This CDR3 has 13 amino acids. Study-level results: Possibly reflecting disease activity or prior therapy, repertoire differences have causes that remain undefined. Lower baseline TCR diversity marked trial partial responders and progressors.

Profiled with immunoSEQ multiplex PCR; TCRdb holds only in-frame clones, not every one. This table has roughly 29,000 clones, approximately 85% appearing once. Turning to this clone: As yet, its antigen is unknown.

As to time point: cycle 4 day 1 (C4D1), after five to seven weeks of nivolumab. In every patient, relapse followed autologous stem cell transplantation, while exposure to brentuximab vedotin differed. The CD4+ T cells used were purified from thawed PBMCs through magnetic negative selection. This specimen consisted of CD4+ T cells from blood, obtained before the fourth cycle of nivolumab. The V and J genes are TRBV15 and TRBJ1-1; D gene unclear. The clonotype originates from a human donor with classical Hodgkin lymphoma. The CDR3 DNA follows: TGTGCCACCAGCCCTGCAGGAAACACTGAAGCTTTCTTT. It yields the protein CATSPAGNTEAFF.